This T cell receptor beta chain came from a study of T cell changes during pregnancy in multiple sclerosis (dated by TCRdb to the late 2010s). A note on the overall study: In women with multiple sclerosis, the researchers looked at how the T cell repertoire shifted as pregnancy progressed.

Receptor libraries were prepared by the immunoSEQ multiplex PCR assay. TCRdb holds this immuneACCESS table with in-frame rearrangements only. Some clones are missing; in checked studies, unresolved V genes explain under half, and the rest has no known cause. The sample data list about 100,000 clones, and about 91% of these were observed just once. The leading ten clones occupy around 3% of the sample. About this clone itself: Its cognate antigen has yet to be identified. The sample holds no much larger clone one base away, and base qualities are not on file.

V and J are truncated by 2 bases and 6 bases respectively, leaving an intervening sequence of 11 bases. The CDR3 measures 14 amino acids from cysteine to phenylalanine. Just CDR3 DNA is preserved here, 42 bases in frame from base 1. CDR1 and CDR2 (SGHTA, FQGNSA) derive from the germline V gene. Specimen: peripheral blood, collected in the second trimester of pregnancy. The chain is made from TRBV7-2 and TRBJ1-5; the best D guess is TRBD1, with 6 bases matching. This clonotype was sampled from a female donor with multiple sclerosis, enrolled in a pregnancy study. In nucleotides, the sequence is TGTGCCAGCAGCTTAACCACAGGGACTCAGCCCCAGCATTTT. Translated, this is CASSLTTGTQPQHF. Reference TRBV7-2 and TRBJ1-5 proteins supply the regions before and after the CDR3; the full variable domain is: GAGVSQSPSNKVTEKGKDVELRCDPISGHTALYWYRQSLGQGLEFLIYFQGNSAPDKSGLPSDRFSAERTGGSVSTLTIQRTQQEDSAVYLCASSLTTGTQPQHFGDGTRLSIL.